This TCR beta chain was sequenced during a study of response to subunit inactivated influenza vaccine. Findings and caveats of the study: T cells newly recruited by each seasonal influenza vaccination are few, the authors suggested.

One entry per CDR3 protein results from TCRdb running MiXCR on the RT-PCR reads. The sample lists 750,000 to 850,000 distinct CDR3 sequences; under 20% were seen once. This clonotype was seen a few times. Its cognate antigen is unknown. CDR3 length equals 15 residues. Trimming at V came to 5 bases and at J to 1 base, leaving 8 bases not matched to a gene. The germline V gene has CDR1 DFQATT and CDR2 SNEGSKA (reference sequence). The sequenced sample was PBMCs from blood, obtained 5 days after vaccination. J is TRBJ2-3 and V is TRBV20-1; TRBD2 matches at 8 bases. The clonotype originates from a man between 50 and 59 years old who received an inactivated influenza vaccine. In DNA, the CDR3 is TGCAGTGCTTCGTCGGGGCGGGGGGGCACAGATACGCAGTATTTT. This sequence encodes CSASSGRGGTDTQYF.